Sequencing of this TCR beta chain was carried out in a study of blood T cell repertoires in COVID-19. Study-wide background: Samples taken during acute and convalescent COVID-19 were collected in the United States, Italy and Spain.

Here immunoSEQ multiplex PCR was the method, and the copy in TCRdb shows in-frame clones only, minus some. This table has more than 450,000 clones, approximately 90% appearing once. The CDR3 runs 15 residues. CDR1 and CDR2 from the germline V gene are LGHDT and YNNKEL (reference sequence). V was clipped by 1 base and J by 5 bases, with 14 bases between them. The source is a woman aged 18-35 years who had recovered from COVID-19. Sample: PBMCs or T cells enriched from blood (not recorded which). The chain recombines TRBV3-1 (or the pseudogene TRBV3-2) with TRBJ1-2; D perhaps matches TRBD1 (5 bases). DNA for the CDR3: TGTGCCAGCAGCCAAGGCGATCAGGGAGGGTATGGCTACACCTTC. Encoded protein: CASSQGDQGGYGYTF.